A selection of T cell receptor beta chains follows, all from one sample in a study of shared clonotypes between healthy human individuals. Method: immunoSEQ multiplex PCR; TCRdb's copy keeps in-frame clones and lacks some. The sample consists of 1,400,000 or so clones, just under 99% of them appearing once. The material sequenced was naive CD4+ T cells sorted from blood. These receptors all come from a young man in good health. Each CDR3 is given with its conserved first and last residue. The order of the fields is V gene, CDR3 protein.

V: TRBV27; CDR3: CASSWDGYNTEAFF
V: TRBV11-2; CDR3: CASSRSSGRQLSTDTQYF
V: TRBV13; CDR3: CASSLGLFGLAGSSTDTQYF
V: TRBV7-6; CDR3: CASSLTGTGELFF
V: TRBV25-1; CDR3: CASSEWEDFGSYEQYF
V: TRBV2; CDR3: CASTRQGNTEAFF
V: TRBV5-1; CDR3: CASSYRRENEQFF
V: TRBV11-2; CDR3: CASSPVTRRGREGVQYF
V: TRBV6-1; CDR3: CASSEGQGLGYGYTF
V: TRBV6-5; CDR3: CASTPGGTGELFF
V: TRBV7-3; CDR3: CASSPGGRGNEQFF
V: TRBV18; CDR3: CASSPPSGRTEAFF
V: TRBV28; CDR3: CASRQVGTALNTEAFF
V: TRBV20-1; CDR3: CSARRDQPQHF
V: TRBV6-1; CDR3: CASSEKPTSGRDTQYF
V: TRBV7-7; CDR3: CASSLGLARSTGELFF
V: TRBV5-1; CDR3: CASGVNRLYEQYF
V: TRBV9; CDR3: CASSVGGQGNTEAFF
V: TRBV5-1; CDR3: CASSLDESGGPGGELFF
V: TRBV29-1; CDR3: CSVVSGIYNEQFF
V: TRBV7-2; CDR3: CASSLGFLGPTGNTIYF
V: TRBV11-2; CDR3: CASSLARTSGWNEQFF
V: TRBV5-4; CDR3: CASFTPPVRHDTEAFF
V: TRBV7-8; CDR3: CATRTGGYGELFF
V: TRBV7-9; CDR3: CASSARDRGQTEAFF
V: TRBV27; CDR3: CASSHRDSSYEQYF
V: TRBV18; CDR3: CASSPPGDRGPEQYF